Given below is one T cell receptor beta chain in context. The record originates from a study of OX40 agonist ivuxolimab in advanced cancers. The repertoire was sequenced with immunoSEQ multiplex PCR; TCRdb's copy has only in-frame clones and lacks some. The sample holds under 80,000 clones, over 75% seen once. The receptor's source is an adult with an advanced solid tumor such as melanoma, head and neck, liver or kidney cancer. The starting material was CD4+ or CD8+ T cells sorted from blood, obtained in a trial of the OX40 agonist ivuxolimab.

CDR3 in amino acids: CASSPFPPFPVENRIHTEAFF. The CDR3 DNA reads TGTGCCAGCAGTCCTTTCCCCCCTTTTCCCGTCGAAAATCGCATTCACACTGAAGCTTTCTTT. The V call is TRBV28, the J call TRBJ1-1, with no clear D. The CDR3 is 21 amino acids. The germline V gene encodes CDR1 MDHEN and CDR2 SYDVKM. The V and J ends lost 5 bases and 3 bases respectively, with 34 bases between them.